Sequencing of this T cell receptor beta chain was carried out in a study of CD8 T cells in Susac syndrome. CDR1 and CDR2 from the germline V gene are SEHNR and FQNEAQ (reference sequence). The CDR3 is made up of 17 amino acids. The V end was cut by 8 bases, the J end by 4 bases, with 23 bases between. Sequencing of TCR beta was performed on blood CD8+ T cells and on blood CD4+ T cells. The authors negatively isolated CD8+ and CD4+ T cells and FACS-enriched TEMRA cells. RNA, at 0.5 to 1 ug, was reverse transcribed with random hexamers. The method of amplification for TCR beta CDR3 was immunoSEQ multiplex PCR, covering 54 Vbeta and 13 Jbeta. TCRdb re-called the immunoSEQ multiplex PCR reads through MiXCR, storing one row per CDR3 protein. The profile shows about 180,000 distinct CDR3 sequences, nearly 97% of them singletons.

Sequenced input: CD4+ T cells from PBMCs. The rearrangement joins TRBV7-9 to TRBJ2-2, with D tentatively TRBD2 (5 bases). The source of this sequence is a human donor with multiple sclerosis. The CDR3 region is CASGPRRAGVSTGELFF. CDR3 DNA sequence: TGTGCCAGCGGCCCCAGGCGGGCAGGTGTCAGCACCGGGGAGCTGTTTTTT.